This T cell receptor beta chain was obtained from a study of T cell responses to AZD1222 COVID-19 vaccine. Findings of the study overall: Spike-specific TCR breadth and depth both grew after two AZD1222 doses. No repertoire was sampled before or during the peak T cell response, only after it. Variant regions that are unmutated are reportedly the target of nearly half of spike-specific TCRs. Seropositivity was recorded at baseline in only a handful of AZD1222 recipients.

As for this clone: The antigen remains undetermined.

Sequencing was performed with immunoSEQ multiplex PCR; in TCRdb, only in-frame clones are kept and a portion is missing. The data show roughly 150,000 clones, with 75% to 90% seen just once and about 6.9% held by the top ten. The sequence was collected from an adult in good health. The sample consisted of peripheral blood, taken on day 0 of AZD1222 vaccination.

CDR3 sequence (DNA): TGTGCCAGCAGCCCGCCCTTGGGACAGGGGAAAGAGACCCAGTACTTC. Translating it yields CASSPPLGQGKETQYF. The V and J genes are TRBV3-1 (or the pseudogene TRBV3-2) and TRBJ2-5, with 10 bases fitting TRBD1. The CDR3 length is 16 residues. The trim removed 4 bases at V and 3 bases at J, leaving 8 bases unmatched. CDR1 and CDR2 (germline): LGHDT, YNNKEL (reference sequence).